This T cell receptor beta chain derives from a study of blood T cell repertoires in COVID-19. The wider study: There were acute and convalescent COVID-19 samples, and they came from the United States, Italy and Spain.

Sequenced by immunoSEQ multiplex PCR; TCRdb stores in-frame clones only, minus some. Of 95,000 to 150,000 clones in the sample, roughly 89% were seen once. This clone was recorded a few times. Per germline, CDR1 MNHEY and CDR2 SVGAGI. Trimming stripped 6 bases from V and 0 bases from J, with 4 bases between. The CDR3 is made up of 12 amino acids. This chain links TRBV6-5 with TRBJ2-3; D unresolved. Sequenced material: PBMCs or T cells enriched from blood (not recorded which). The clonotype was recovered from a woman in her 30s who had recovered from COVID-19. The CDR3 here is CASSPSTDTQYF. The DNA of the CDR3 is TGTGCCAGCAGCCCAAGCACAGATACGCAGTATTTT.